This T cell receptor (beta chain) was documented in a study of blood T cell repertoires in COVID-19. Study in general: Samples came from the United States, Italy and Spain, spanning acute and convalescent COVID-19. The analysed material was cDNA or gDNA that came from T cells, B-cell-depleted T cells, or PBMCs.

The CDR3 length is 14 residues. Trimming removed 4 bases from V and 0 bases from J, with 9 bases in between. CDR1 and CDR2 (germline): MDHEN, SYDVKM. Cohorts were assigned according to the clinical history that participants reported. Clones were sequenced by immunoSEQ multiplex PCR, and TCRdb holds only the in-frame ones, with some missing. The sample consists of about 200,000 clones, 75% to 90% of them appearing once. This rearrangement joins TRBV28 to TRBJ1-1; D ambiguous. Sequenced: PBMCs or T cells enriched from blood (not recorded which). The origin of this receptor is a woman in her thirties who had recovered from COVID-19. Here the CDR3 reads CASSSFSVNTEAFF. The CDR3, as DNA: TGTGCCAGCAGTTCCTTCTCCGTGAACACTGAAGCTTTCTTT.